The 3 T cell receptor beta chains given below trace back to one sample, sequenced in a study of cytomegalovirus exposure and HLA in healthy donors. Here immunoSEQ multiplex PCR was the method, and the copy in TCRdb shows in-frame clones only, minus some. The repertoire has over 150,000 clones, 95% to 97% of them found once; the top ten carry 0.8% to 1%. Material for sequencing was PBMCs. These receptors were obtained from a woman aged 18-29 years in good health and CMV-seronegative.

CDR3 DNA sequence: TGTGCCAGCAGCTTAGTGATTTTGGGGGGTGGGCAGTTCTTC. Its translation: CASSLVILGGGQFF. J is TRBJ2-1 and V is TRBV7-9, with a possible D match to TRBD2 (6 bases). The CDR3 is 14 amino acids. Trimming stripped 1 base from V and 12 bases from J, with 16 bases between. Germline V gives CDR1 SEHNR, CDR2 FQNEAQ (reference sequence).

This clone was picked up one time. The chain carries TRBV7-2 and TRBJ2-7; no clear D. Trimming left V 0 bases short and J 4 bases short, with 10 bases between. CDR3 length: 14 residues. From germline, CDR1 is SGHTA and CDR2 FQGNSA. CDR3 sequence: CASSLALSGYEQYF. The CDR3 DNA reads TGTGCCAGCAGCTTAGCGCTTTCAGGATACGAGCAGTACTTC.

CDR3 residues: CASSDRFHSGANVLTF. The CDR3 coding sequence is TGTGCCAGCAGTGACAGGTTTCACTCTGGGGCCAACGTCCTGACTTTC. The rearrangement joins TRBV6-1 to TRBJ2-6; D ambiguous. V gave up 3 bases and J gave up 0 bases, with 9 bases separating them. Germline V gene lookup returns CDR1 MNHNS and CDR2 SASEGT. The CDR3 contains 16 residues.